The 31 T cell receptor beta chains listed next were all sequenced from one sample in a study of T cells in Graves' hyperthyroidism and ophthalmopathy. Amplification of TCR beta CDR3 regions used RNA as the template. When the TCR CDR3 underwent first-round RT-PCR, the HTBI primer set was used. TCRdb recomputed calls from the multiplex PCR reads with MiXCR, one row per CDR3 protein. The repertoire holds around 390,000 distinct CDR3 sequences, with 13% to 15% as singletons. Source material: blood. The receptors here all came from a woman younger than 45 with Graves' ophthalmopathy.

The count of this clonotype is one. The chain couples TRBV28 to TRBJ1-5; 7 bases fit TRBD1. The CDR3 runs 16 residues. Trimming cost V 6 bases and J 4 bases; bases outside gene matches: 12. Looked up from germline, CDR1 is MDHEN and CDR2 is SYDVKM. The CDR3 nucleotides read TGTGCCAGCAGGAACGATGGGACAGCACTGAATCAGCCCCAGCATTTT. As protein: CASRNDGTALNQPQHF.

This clonotype was recorded at least ten times. The rearrangement uses TRBV28 and TRBJ2-7; D is ambiguous. V was clipped by 3 bases and J by 2 bases, with 11 bases between them. Germline V gene lookup returns CDR1 MDHEN and CDR2 SYDVKM. There are 14 residues in the CDR3. The chain's CDR3 is CASSFLLHPYEQYF. The CDR3 bases are TGTGCCAGCAGTTTCCTCCTACACCCCTACGAGCAGTACTTC.

At least ten counts were recorded for this clonotype. The gene calls are TRBV5-1 and TRBJ1-5; no clear D gene. The V and J ends lost 0 bases and 3 bases respectively, with 13 bases between them. Germline lookup yields CDR1 SGHRS and CDR2 YFSETQ. This CDR3 has 16 amino acids. CDR3 coding DNA: TGCGCCAGCAGCTTGGGTCCGGCCACCAACAATCAGCCCCAGCATTTT. Translated, it gives CASSLGPATNNQPQHF.

There are many counts of this clonotype. This chain uses TRBV9 with TRBJ2-3, with D possibly matching TRBD2 (6 bases). V gave up 4 bases and J gave up 0 bases, with 15 bases separating them. Germline V gives CDR1 SGDLS, CDR2 YYNGEE. The CDR3 is 16 amino acids. The CDR3 DNA reads as TGTGCCAGCAGCCCGCGGGGCCCATTGAGCACAGATACGCAGTATTTT. This translates into CASSPRGPLSTDTQYF.

The chain recombines TRBV10-1 with TRBJ1-1; no clear D. Germline CDR1 reads WNHNN; CDR2 reads SYGVQD (reference sequence). Trimming pared 0 bases from V and 3 bases from J, leaving 8 bases between. The CDR3 has 14 amino acids. The CDR3 spells CASSESRPDTEAFF. The CDR3 DNA is TGCGCCAGCAGTGAGTCGAGGCCGGACACTGAAGCTTTCTTT.

At least ten counts were recorded for this clonotype. The V and J genes are TRBV20-1 and TRBJ2-7; 7 positions agree with TRBD1. Germline CDR1 DFQATT, CDR2 SNEGSKA (reference sequence). CDR3 length equals 16 residues. The V gene end was trimmed by 5 bases and the J gene end by 0 bases; junction bases not matched to a gene: 13. The CDR3 coding sequence is TGCAGTGCTCCACAGAACAGGGGATGGGGCTCCTACGAGCAGTACTTC. Translating gives CSAPQNRGWGSYEQYF.

This chain uses TRBV10-3 with TRBJ2-5; 7 bases align to TRBD1. The trim removed 0 bases at V and 0 bases at J, leaving 1 base unmatched. Looked up from germline, CDR1 is ENHRY and CDR2 is SYGVKD. The CDR3 runs to 15 residues. The CDR3 region is CAISESTGYQETQYF. CDR3 nucleotides: TGTGCCATCAGTGAGTCGACAGGGTACCAAGAGACCCAGTACTTC.

This clonotype was observed at least ten times. The chain carries TRBV11-2 and TRBJ2-1, with 7 bases that match TRBD2. This CDR3 has 14 amino acids. V dropped 3 bases and J dropped 12; count of bases not matched to a gene: 11. Germline V lookup: CDR1 SGHAT, CDR2 FQNNGV. The CDR3 spells CASSFQGAGRRQFF. DNA of the CDR3: TGTGCCAGCAGCTTCCAAGGGGCCGGGAGGAGGCAGTTCTTC.

This clonotype appeared many times. V and J are TRBV7-2 and TRBJ1-1; unclear D gene. This CDR3 spans 13 amino acids. Trimming shortened V by 5 bases and J by 4 bases, and 11 bases separated the two germline ends. Germline CDR1 reads SGHTA; CDR2 reads FQGNSA. This CDR3 is CASSTDPGTEAFF. In nucleotides, the CDR3 is TGTGCCAGCAGCACGGATCCGGGCACTGAAGCTTTCTTT.

This clonotype was recorded many times. V usage is TRBV4-2 and J usage is TRBJ1-1; D not certain. Trimming left V 0 bases short and J 0 bases short, with 11 bases between. CDR1 and CDR2 (germline): LGHNA, YNFKEQ. The length of the CDR3 is 16 residues. CDR3 nucleotide sequence: TGTGCCAGCAGCCAAGACCTAGGCGGGGTGAACACTGAAGCTTTCTTT. It yields the protein CASSQDLGGVNTEAFF.

The sample holds many counts of this clonotype. The chain is built from TRBV7-9 and TRBJ1-2; 10 bases are a match to TRBD1. The trim removed 3 bases at V and 3 bases at J, leaving 7 bases unmatched. The CDR3 consists of 16 residues. CDR1 is SEHNR, CDR2 FQNEAQ, per germline (reference sequence). The CDR3 is CASSLDPGTGDYGYTF. CDR3 bases: TGTGCCAGCAGCTTGGATCCCGGGACAGGGGACTATGGCTACACCTTC.

This clonotype was observed a handful of times. V and J are TRBV25-1 and TRBJ2-2; 7 bases align to TRBD1. Germline assignment: CDR1 MGHDK and CDR2 SYGVNS. Trimming took 3 bases from V and 4 from J; bases not matched to a gene: 8. The CDR3 consists of 16 residues. CDR3 region: CASSDPGQMTTGELFF. CDR3 DNA: TGTGCCAGCAGTGATCCGGGACAGATGACCACCGGGGAGCTGTTTTTT.

This clonotype was counted many times. The chain carries TRBV6-1 and TRBJ2-1; D possibly corresponds to TRBD2 (5 bases). This CDR3 is 13 amino acids long. Germline CDR1 MNHNS, CDR2 SASEGT. The germline V and J ends were trimmed by 6 bases and 4 bases, with 10 bases remaining between them. CDR3 sequence: CASRRGGYNEQFF. CDR3 DNA sequence: TGTGCCAGCAGACGAGGCGGGTACAATGAGCAGTTCTTC.

This clonotype was seen ten or more times. The chain carries TRBV30 and TRBJ1-3; D is possibly TRBD1 (5 bases). This CDR3 comprises 14 residues. From germline, CDR1 is GTSNPN and CDR2 SVGIG (reference sequence). The germline V and J ends were trimmed by 2 bases and 5 bases, with 13 bases remaining between them. This chain's CDR3 is CAWSIEGLRNTIYF. The CDR3 DNA reads TGTGCCTGGAGTATTGAGGGGCTGAGAAACACCATATATTTT. Together with reference TRBV30 and TRBJ1-3, the CDR3 gives the full variable domain: SQTIHQWPATLVQPVGSPLSLECTVEGTSNPNLYWYRQAAGRGLQLLFYSVGIGQISSEVPQNLSASRPQDRQFILSSKKLLLSDSGFYLCAWSIEGLRNTIYFGEGSWLTVV.

The rearrangement uses TRBV11-2 and TRBJ2-5, with 10 bases aligning to TRBD2. V shed 4 bases, J shed 9 bases, and the junction held 11 bases outside the gene matches. Germline assignment: CDR1 SGHAT and CDR2 FQNNGV. This CDR3 comprises 15 residues. The CDR3: CASSSSGGAAEAQYF. CDR3 DNA sequence: TGTGCCAGCAGCTCGAGCGGGGGGGCCGCCGAGGCCCAGTACTTC.

The table lists this clonotype with a few counts. This chain links TRBV2 with TRBJ2-1, with TRBD1 identical over 7 bases. Germline CDR1 reads SNHLY; CDR2 reads FYNNEI. V shed 7 bases, J shed 6 bases, and the junction held 9 bases outside the gene matches. The length of the CDR3 is 14 residues. This CDR3 is CASTQDRDSNEQFF. The DNA for the CDR3 is TGTGCCAGCACCCAAGACAGGGATAGCAATGAGCAGTTCTTC.

This clonotype was observed many times. Mismatch with germline at one junction end may stem from a read error. The DNA of the CDR3 is TGTGCCAGCAGCTTAGAATTGGGAGGATACGGGGGAAGTCAGCCCCAGCATTTT. Translation: CASSLELGGYGGSQPQHF. V gene TRBV12-3 or TRBV12-4 combines with J gene TRBJ1-5, with D maybe TRBD1 (5 bases). CDR3 length equals 18 residues.

In this sample, this clonotype turned up a few times. The V call is TRBV27, the J call TRBJ2-7; D is possibly TRBD1 (5 bases). CDR3 length: 14 residues. Germline V gives CDR1 MNHEY, CDR2 SMNVEV (reference sequence). The V gene lost 3 bases and the J gene lost 1 base, with 10 bases spanning the gap. In nucleotides, the CDR3 is TGTGCCAGCAGTTTCTTCCAGGGATCCTACGAGCAGTACTTC. Translated: CASSFFQGSYEQYF.

This clonotype appeared many times. This chain joins TRBV28 and TRBJ2-2; 10 bases match TRBD1. Per germline, CDR1 MDHEN and CDR2 SYDVKM. V gave up 5 bases and J gave up 5 bases; unmatched junction bases: 14. CDR3 length equals 18 residues. CDR3 coding DNA: TGTGCCAGCAGTCTCACCGGGACAGGGGTGGGCGGAACCGGGGAGCTGTTTTTT. Translation gives CASSLTGTGVGGTGELFF.

The table lists this clonotype with many counts. The chain's CDR3 is CASSSTVRLAGGPYEQYF. CDR3 sequence (DNA): TGTGCCAGCAGCTCCACCGTTAGACTAGCGGGGGGCCCCTACGAGCAGTACTTC. J is TRBJ2-7 and V is TRBV7-9; 13 bases match TRBD2. CDR1 and CDR2 (germline): SEHNR, FQNEAQ (reference sequence). The CDR3 spans 18 residues. The trim removed 4 bases at V and 2 bases at J, leaving 11 bases unmatched.

This clonotype was counted once. The V and J genes are TRBV6-5 and TRBJ1-4; TRBD1 is a possible D gene (6 bases). CDR3 length: 15 amino acids. CDR1 is MNHEY and CDR2 is SVGAGI in the germline V gene. The V and J ends lost 5 bases and 0 bases respectively, with 10 bases between them. CDR3: CASSNRQATNEKLFF. Written as DNA, the CDR3 is TGTGCCAGCAGTAACCGACAGGCAACTAATGAAAAACTGTTTTTT.

The chain is built from TRBV5-6 and TRBJ2-3; 10 bases agree with TRBD1. CDR3 length: 16 residues. The germline V gene has CDR1 SGHDT and CDR2 YYEEEE. J gave up 5 bases and V 7 bases, and 13 bases lay outside the gene matches. CDR3: CASSPYRQGAVDTQYF. Written as DNA, the CDR3 is TGTGCCAGCTCCCCGTACAGACAGGGGGCCGTAGATACGCAGTATTTT. Full variable domain (missing parts from reference TRBV5-6 and TRBJ2-3): DAGVTQSPTHLIKTRGQQVTLRCSPKSGHDTVSWYQQALGQGPQFIFQYYEEEERQRGNFPDRFSGHQFPNYSSELNVNALLLGDSALYLCASSPYRQGAVDTQYFGPGTRLTVL.

The chain carries TRBV3-1 and TRBJ1-5; D possibly corresponds to TRBD1 (6 bases). The germline gives CDR1 LGHDT, CDR2 YNNKEL (reference sequence). V shed 2 bases and J shed 7 bases, with 12 bases lying between them. The CDR3 extends over 14 amino acids. The CDR3 reads CASSQTGWEQPQHF. CDR3 nucleotide sequence: TGTGCCAGCAGCCAAACAGGGTGGGAACAGCCCCAGCATTTT.

The rearrangement uses TRBV4-2 and TRBJ2-3, with D hard to call. Germline assignment: CDR1 LGHNA and CDR2 YNFKEQ. Trimming took 5 bases from V and 0 from J, leaving 21 bases between them. The CDR3 is 18 amino acids. CDR3 coding DNA: TGTGCCAGCAGCTACCACCCCAAACCTTATATTAGCACAGATACGCAGTATTTT. Its protein product is CASSYHPKPYISTDTQYF.

This clonotype was detected many times. V gene TRBV27 combines with J gene TRBJ1-6; 7 positions agree with TRBD1. The CDR3 totals 15 residues. Germline V gene lookup returns CDR1 MNHEY and CDR2 SMNVEV (reference sequence). V lost 5 bases, J lost 8 bases, and 9 bases stayed unmatched. CDR3 DNA: TGTGCCAGCAGTCAAGGACAGGCGCGACATTCACCCCTCCACTTT. Amino acids: CASSQGQARHSPLHF.

This clonotype has at least ten counts. The J gene is TRBJ1-2, the V gene TRBV6-1; D gene unclear. The length of the CDR3 is 15 residues. Trimming shortened V by 6 bases and J by 8 bases, and 22 bases separated the two germline ends. The germline V gene has CDR1 MNHNS and CDR2 SASEGT. The CDR3: CASRQKVPGSWGYTF. The CDR3 nucleotides read TGTGCCAGCAGGCAAAAAGTACCTGGGAGTTGGGGCTACACCTTC.

This clonotype was seen more than once but under ten times. The rearrangement links TRBV7-9 to TRBJ1-1; the D is unclear. The V gene lost 5 bases and the J gene lost 5 bases, with 15 bases spanning the gap. CDR1 is SEHNR, CDR2 FQNEAQ, per germline (reference sequence). The CDR3 spans 14 residues. The DNA of the CDR3 is TGTGCCAGCAGCCGATACGCCGATGGAACTGAAGCTTTCTTT. It yields the protein CASSRYADGTEAFF. The full variable domain, in which reference TRBV7-9 and TRBJ1-1 provide the parts outside the CDR3, is DTGVSQNPRHKITKRGQNVTFRCDPISEHNRLYWYRQTLGQGPEFLTYFQNEAQLEKSRLLSDRFSAERPKGSFSTLEIQRTEQGDSAMYLCASSRYADGTEAFFGQGTRLTVV.

There are a few counts of this clonotype. V and J are TRBV20-1 and TRBJ1-2; TRBD1 agrees at 7 bases. Trimming at V came to 7 bases and at J to 3 bases, leaving 8 bases not matched to a gene. CDR3 length: 13 residues. In germline, CDR1 is DFQATT, CDR2 SNEGSKA (reference sequence). CDR3 in DNA: TGCAGTGGGCGACAGGGAGGAGACTATGGCTACACCTTC. Translated, it gives CSGRQGGDYGYTF.

In this sample, this clonotype turned up a few times. The rearrangement joins TRBV9 to TRBJ1-6; D gene uncertain. CDR1 is SGDLS and CDR2 is YYNGEE in the germline V gene. The V end was cut by 4 bases, the J end by 0 bases, with 11 bases between. The CDR3 runs to 16 residues. CDR3 loop: CASSPRHSSYNSPLHF. The CDR3 nucleotides read TGTGCCAGCAGCCCCCGACATAGCTCCTATAATTCACCCCTCCACTTT.

In its sample, this clonotype was seen many times. The V gene is TRBV2, the J gene TRBJ1-6; 9 bases are a match to TRBD1. From germline, CDR1 is SNHLY and CDR2 FYNNEI. The CDR3 covers 17 residues. The V segment lost 5 bases and the J segment 9 bases; nucleotides outside the gene matches: 14. The CDR3 here is CASSTGQGLPRSSPLHF. DNA of the CDR3: TGTGCCAGCAGTACGGGACAGGGACTACCCAGGTCTTCACCCCTCCACTTT.

This clonotype appeared many times. The rearrangement uses TRBV27 and TRBJ2-1; weak D call: TRBD2 (6 bases). V shed 6 bases and J shed 0 bases, with 12 bases lying between them. CDR3 length equals 15 residues. Germline assignment: CDR1 MNHEY and CDR2 SMNVEV (reference sequence). CDR3 protein: CASRGLPSSYNEQFF. The DNA for the CDR3 is TGTGCCAGCAGGGGACTCCCCAGCTCCTACAATGAGCAGTTCTTC.